This T cell receptor (beta chain) was sequenced for a study of preoperative IRX-2 immunotherapy in early breast cancer. Treatment indicated: preoperative locoregional IRX-2 cytokine immunotherapy. Patients received preoperative, locoregional IRX-2 cytokine immunotherapy in a phase Ib study. This clone was seen just once. Produced via immunoSEQ multiplex PCR; TCRdb's table is partial and in-frame only. Among some 25,000 clones, around 91% were seen once, and the ten largest hold 9% to 10%. The input for sequencing was tumor tissue, taken after IRX-2 immunotherapy. This clonotype originated in a human donor with breast cancer.

CDR3 sequence reads: CASSEGQGGHEQYF. CDR3 DNA: TGCGCCAGCAGCGAAGGACAGGGTGGACACGAGCAGTACTTC. V gene TRBV5-1 combines with J gene TRBJ2-7, with 8 bases lining up with TRBD1. The junction had 8 bases not matched to a gene; V was cut back by 4 bases and J by 5 bases. The CDR3 is 14 amino acids. Germline lookup yields CDR1 SGHRS and CDR2 YFSETQ.